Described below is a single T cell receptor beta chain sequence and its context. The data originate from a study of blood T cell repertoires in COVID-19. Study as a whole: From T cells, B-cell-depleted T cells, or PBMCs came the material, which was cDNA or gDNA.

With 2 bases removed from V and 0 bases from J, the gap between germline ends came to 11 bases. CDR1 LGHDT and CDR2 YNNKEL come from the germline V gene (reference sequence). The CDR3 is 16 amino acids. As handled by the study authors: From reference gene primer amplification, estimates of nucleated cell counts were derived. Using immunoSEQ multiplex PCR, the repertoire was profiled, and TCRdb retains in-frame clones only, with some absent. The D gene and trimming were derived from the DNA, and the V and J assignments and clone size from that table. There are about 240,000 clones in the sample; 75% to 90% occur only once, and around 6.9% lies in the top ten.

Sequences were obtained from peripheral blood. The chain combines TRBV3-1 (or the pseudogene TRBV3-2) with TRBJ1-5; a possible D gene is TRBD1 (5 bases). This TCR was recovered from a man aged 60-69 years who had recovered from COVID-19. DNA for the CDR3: TGTGCCAGCAGCCAAAGCTGGGGCGATAGCAATCAGCCCCAGCATTTT. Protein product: CASSQSWGDSNQPQHF.